A few counts support the clone carrying this TCR beta chain. Its target is unknown. Then a second PCR, running about 6 to 12 cycles, was carried out with a sample-barcoded 5' primer and a J-beta primer mix. The template-switch adaptor, which had 12 random nucleotides, put a tag on each cDNA molecule. TCRdb re-derived calls from the 5' RACE reads in MiXCR, one entry per CDR3 protein. Here the sample spans about 970,000 distinct CDR3 sequences, about 53% being singletons. This sample is part of a study of blood T cells in healthy people across ages. Background on the study: Template-switching capture recovered about one barcoded beta molecule per two T cells.

Study results and limitations: The study could not conclusively compare naive and antigen-experienced cells, given its unsorted PBMCs.

The receptor's source is a woman aged 55 to 70 in good health. The specimen was blood.

CDR3 nucleotide sequence: TGTGCCAGCAGCCAAACCGGGACTAGCGGCACAGATACGCAGTATTTT. Amino acid sequence: CASSQTGTSGTDTQYF. This rearrangement joins TRBV4-2 to TRBJ2-3, with 10 bases matching TRBD2. Germline V gives CDR1 LGHNA, CDR2 YNFKEQ. CDR3 size: 16 residues. The ends lost 2 bases at V and 1 base at J; junction bases unmatched: 3.